This T cell receptor beta chain came from a study of T cell responses to AZD1222 COVID-19 vaccine. It was second doses at about 4 or about 12 weeks that were pooled. Worth noting for this clone: What it binds is not known.

Study conclusions and caveats: Donors, mostly white British, included more females; clonal diversity was possibly underestimated.

The V end lost 0 bases, the J end lost 0 bases, and 4 bases lay between the germline ends. The germline CDR1 and CDR2 sequences are SGHRS and YFSETQ. CDR3 length: 15 residues. Sequenced by immunoSEQ multiplex PCR; TCRdb stores in-frame clones only, minus some. The sample has 95,000 to 150,000 clones, about 92% seen once. The chain is built from TRBV5-1 and TRBJ2-6; D uncertain. The sequence came from an adult who received the AZD1222 COVID-19 vaccine. The source material was peripheral blood, sampled 28 days after the second AZD1222 dose. Here the CDR3 DNA reads TGCGCCAGCAGCTTGGGATCCTCTGGGGCCAACGTCCTGACTTTC. This translates into CASSLGSSGANVLTF.